One and the same sample provided the 18 T cell receptor beta chains below, sequenced in a study of blood T cell repertoires in COVID-19. TCRdb's copy holds only in-frame clones and misses some; the assay was immunoSEQ multiplex PCR. The sample shows roughly 250,000 clones, around 89% of them seen only once. The source material was PBMCs or T cells enriched from blood (not recorded which). These receptors were obtained from a middle-aged man who had recovered from COVID-19.

Notes on this clone: The same CDR3 is also encoded by other DNA sequences in this sample. This chain connects TRBV9 to TRBJ1-1; 7 bases are a match to TRBD1. Trimming removed 3 bases from V and 5 bases from J; junction bases left unmatched: 7. The CDR3 is 14 residues long. In germline, CDR1 is SGDLS, CDR2 YYNGEE. The CDR3 is CASSGRQGRTEAFF. In nucleotides, the CDR3 is TGTGCCAGCAGCGGAAGACAGGGAAGGACTGAAGCTTTCTTT.

DNA for the CDR3: TGTGCCAGCAGGACTAGCGGGGGTTTCGAGACCCAGTACTTC. Translation gives CASRTSGGFETQYF. The chain combines TRBV7-9 with TRBJ2-5, with 12 bases lining up with TRBD2. The CDR3 is made up of 14 amino acids. In germline, CDR1 is SEHNR, CDR2 FQNEAQ (reference sequence). Unmatched junction bases numbered 4, after V lost 6 bases and J lost 5 bases.

This chain uses TRBV30 with TRBJ1-2; D perhaps matches TRBD1 (5 bases). The CDR3 sequence is 17 residues long. Trimming took off 2 bases at V and 6 bases at J, with 25 bases between the two ends. In germline, CDR1 is GTSNPN, CDR2 SVGIG (reference sequence). In DNA form, the CDR3 reads TGTGCCTGGAGTCCCAAATGGGACTCCTTCGCTGGGAATGGCTACACCTTC. Protein product: CAWSPKWDSFAGNGYTF.

This clone was seen at least ten times. V and J are TRBV9 and TRBJ2-5, with 11 bases matching TRBD1. After removal of 0 bases from V and 5 bases from J, the junction contained 6 bases not matched to a gene. The length of the CDR3 is 16 residues. Germline CDR1 reads SGDLS; CDR2 reads YYNGEE. CDR3 DNA: TGTGCCAGCAGCGTAGGGGGGACAGGGGGTTTGGAGACCCAGTACTTC. Its protein is CASSVGGTGGLETQYF.

The chain has TRBV7-9 and TRBJ2-7; TRBD1 agrees at 7 bases. V lost 5 bases, J lost 3 bases, and 10 bases stayed unmatched. From germline, CDR1 is SEHNR and CDR2 FQNEAQ (reference sequence). This CDR3 comprises 15 residues. This chain's CDR3 is CASSPRIGTVYEQYF. The CDR3 DNA reads as TGTGCCAGCAGCCCCCGGATTGGGACAGTCTACGAGCAGTACTTC.

This chain uses TRBV29-1 with TRBJ2-7, with 7 nucleotides matching TRBD1. The trim removed 8 bases at V and 6 bases at J, leaving 10 bases unmatched. The CDR3 consists of 12 residues. Germline assignment: CDR1 SQVTM and CDR2 ANQGSEA. The CDR3 protein is CSSKTGFAEQYF. The CDR3 region has the DNA TGCAGCTCCAAGACAGGGTTCGCCGAGCAGTACTTC.

V gene TRBV21-1 combines with J gene TRBJ1-5; TRBD1, the table's D call, was not compared with the DNA. TRBV21-1 constitutes a pseudogene. This CDR3 is 17 amino acids long. The CDR3 reads CASSGKAGINSNQPQHF. DNA for the CDR3: TGTGCCAGCAGCGGAAAAGCAGGGATTAATAGCAATCAGCCCCAGCATTTT.

The gene calls are TRBV15 and TRBJ2-5; D is unclear. The CDR3 loop spans 15 amino acids. V was pared by 0 bases and J by 1 base, with 9 bases between. Germline CDR1 and CDR2: LNHNV and YYDKDF (reference sequence). The CDR3 bases are TGTGCCACCAGCAGAGATCGAGGATCCCAAGAGACCCAGTACTTC. Translation gives CATSRDRGSQETQYF.

A few counts support this clone. The sample carries other DNA sequences with the same CDR3. V usage is TRBV12-3 or TRBV12-4 and J usage is TRBJ2-7; the match to TRBD1 covers 7 bases. The length of the CDR3 is 13 residues. The V segment lost 6 bases and the J segment 3 bases; nucleotides outside the gene matches: 5. In DNA, the CDR3 is TGTGCCAGCAGCCGTAACAGGGGCTACGAGCAGTACTTC. Its translation is CASSRNRGYEQYF.

This chain uses TRBV19 with TRBJ1-1; D is uncertain. The CDR3 is 13 residues long. V was pared by 4 bases and J by 1 base, with 7 bases between. Germline V gives CDR1 LNHDA, CDR2 SQIVND (reference sequence). Here the CDR3 DNA reads TGTGCCAGTAGTAGGAGGGAGAACACTGAAGCTTTCTTT. Its protein is CASSRRENTEAFF.

The genes are TRBV6-1 and TRBJ1-2, with a possible D match to TRBD1 (5 bases). V was shortened by 3 bases and J by 4 bases, with 12 bases between the two germline ends. The germline gives CDR1 MNHNS, CDR2 SASEGT. There are 14 residues in the CDR3. The chain's CDR3 is CASSEEGIAYGYTF. The CDR3 DNA sequence: TGTGCCAGCAGTGAGGAGGGGATCGCCTATGGCTACACCTTC.

The V call is TRBV18, the J call TRBJ1-2; TRBD1 aligns across 10 bases. The V segment lost 3 bases and the J segment 4 bases; nucleotides outside the gene matches: 2. The CDR3 is 14 amino acids. Germline CDR1 is KGHSH and CDR2 is LQKENI. The CDR3 protein is CASSPGQGTYGYTF. CDR3 nucleotide sequence: TGTGCCAGCTCACCGGGACAGGGGACCTATGGCTACACCTTC.

The V gene is TRBV5-1, the J gene TRBJ1-1; TRBD1 might be the D (5 bases). CDR3 length: 14 amino acids. Germline lookup yields CDR1 SGHRS and CDR2 YFSETQ. With 2 bases removed from V and 6 bases from J, the gap between germline ends came to 14 bases. The CDR3 loop is CASSFRSQGAEAFF. DNA for the CDR3: TGCGCCAGCAGCTTCCGTTCCCAGGGCGCTGAAGCTTTCTTT. Variable domain in full (rest from reference TRBV5-1 and TRBJ1-1): KAGVTQTPRYLIKTRGQQVTLSCSPISGHRSVSWYQQTPGQGLQFLFEYFSETQRNKGNFPGRFSGRQFSNSRSEMNVSTLELGDSALYLCASSFRSQGAEAFFGQGTRLTVV.

This clone was recorded a few times. J is TRBJ1-2 and V is TRBV2; weak D call: TRBD1 (6 bases). Per the germline V gene, CDR1 is SNHLY and CDR2 is FYNNEI. This CDR3 has 14 residues. The V and J ends lost 6 bases and 3 bases respectively, with 14 bases between them. CDR3 nucleotides: TGTGCCAGCAGAGATCGGACAGTCTACTATGGCTACACCTTC. This sequence encodes CASRDRTVYYGYTF.

This rearrangement joins TRBV5-6 to TRBJ1-2, with TRBD1 identical over 7 bases. Germline CDR1 SGHDT, CDR2 YYEEEE. V lost 4 bases to trimming and J lost 7 bases; unmatched junction nucleotides: 10. The length of the CDR3 is 14 residues. CDR3 DNA sequence: TGTGCCAGCAGCCCCGAGACAGGGTTGGGTGGCTACACCTTC. Translating gives CASSPETGLGGYTF.

The chain uses TRBV28 and TRBJ2-7, with D maybe TRBD2 (6 bases). Looked up from germline, CDR1 is MDHEN and CDR2 is SYDVKM. The CDR3 has 13 amino acids. The V and J ends lost 4 bases and 5 bases respectively, with 12 bases between them. The chain's CDR3 is CASSSWEDHEQYF. The CDR3 DNA reads TGTGCCAGCAGTTCTTGGGAGGACCACGAGCAGTACTTC. Based on the CDR3 plus reference TRBV28 and TRBJ2-7, the full variable domain is DVKVTQSSRYLVKRTGEKVFLECVQDMDHENMFWYRQDPGLGLRLIYFSYDVKMKEKGDIPEGYSVSREKKERFSLILESASTNQTSMYLCASSSWEDHEQYFGPGTRLTVT.

J is TRBJ2-7 and V is TRBV28; TRBD1 matches at 9 bases. CDR1 is MDHEN and CDR2 is SYDVKM in the germline V gene. The V and J ends lost 3 bases and 3 bases, in that order; junction bases with no gene match: 15. The CDR3 extends over 18 amino acids. CDR3 region: CASSFGGTGTFWGYEQYF. Written as DNA, the CDR3 is TGTGCCAGCAGTTTCGGGGGGACAGGGACCTTCTGGGGCTACGAGCAGTACTTC. The full variable domain, with the rest looked up from reference TRBV28 and TRBJ2-7, is DVKVTQSSRYLVKRTGEKVFLECVQDMDHENMFWYRQDPGLGLRLIYFSYDVKMKEKGDIPEGYSVSREKKERFSLILESASTNQTSMYLCASSFGGTGTFWGYEQYFGPGTRLTVT.

The chain recombines TRBV6-5 with TRBJ1-1; D may be TRBD1 (6 bases). Germline V gives CDR1 MNHEY, CDR2 SVGAGI. The CDR3 has 13 residues. Trimming shortened V by 4 bases and J by 11 bases, and 17 bases separated the two germline ends. DNA of the CDR3: TGTGCCAGCAGTTCCGGGACAAGTTTGGTGGCTTTCTTT. Residues: CASSSGTSLVAFF.